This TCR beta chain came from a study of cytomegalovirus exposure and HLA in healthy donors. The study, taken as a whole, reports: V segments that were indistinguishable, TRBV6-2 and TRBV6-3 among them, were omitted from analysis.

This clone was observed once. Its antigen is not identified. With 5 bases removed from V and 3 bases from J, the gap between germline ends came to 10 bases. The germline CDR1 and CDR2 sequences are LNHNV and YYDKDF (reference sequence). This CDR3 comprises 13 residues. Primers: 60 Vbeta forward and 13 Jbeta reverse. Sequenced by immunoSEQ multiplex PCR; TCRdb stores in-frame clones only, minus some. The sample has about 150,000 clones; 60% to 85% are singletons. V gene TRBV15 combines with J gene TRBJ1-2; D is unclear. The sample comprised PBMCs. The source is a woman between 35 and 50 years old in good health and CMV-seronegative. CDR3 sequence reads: CATSYLADYGYTF. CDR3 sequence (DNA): TGTGCCACCAGCTACTTAGCAGACTATGGCTACACCTTC.